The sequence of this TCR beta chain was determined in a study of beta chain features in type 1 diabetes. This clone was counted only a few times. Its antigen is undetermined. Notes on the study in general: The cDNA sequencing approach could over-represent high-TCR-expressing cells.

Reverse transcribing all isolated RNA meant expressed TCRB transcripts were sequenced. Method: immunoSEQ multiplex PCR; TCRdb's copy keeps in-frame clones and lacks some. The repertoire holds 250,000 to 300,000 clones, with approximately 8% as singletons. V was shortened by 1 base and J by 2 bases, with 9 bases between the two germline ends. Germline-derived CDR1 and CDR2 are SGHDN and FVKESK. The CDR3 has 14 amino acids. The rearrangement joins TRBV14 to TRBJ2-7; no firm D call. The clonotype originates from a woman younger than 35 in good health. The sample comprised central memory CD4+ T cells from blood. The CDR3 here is CASSQVTGTYEQYF. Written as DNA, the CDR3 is TGTGCCAGCAGCCAAGTTACGGGCACCTACGAGCAGTACTTC.